The 21 T cell receptor beta chains below were found in one sample sequenced in a study of CD8+CD57+ T cells in acquired aplastic anemia (dated by TCRdb to between 2018 and 2020). Sequencing took place on an Illumina HiSeq 2000. Genomic DNA was used as template for profiling of TCR beta VDJ combinations and CDR3 sequences. TCRdb handled the public reads itself, with Q25 trimming in fastp and clone calling in MiXCR, and kept productive beta chains. Rows are unified per CDR3 protein, each entry keeping the most common DNA and genes. The sample profile shows roughly 170,000 distinct CDR3 sequences; around 50% of them were found once. The top ten clonotypes cover 13% of the sample. Flow cytometry had shown CD8+CD57+ cell expansion in the patients selected for sequencing. Sequencing was done on a sample of sorted CD4+, CD8+, or CD8+CD57+ T cells (not recorded which) from PBMCs. The receptors here all came from a human donor with aplastic anemia.

CDR3 sequence: CASILSRGQRNYGYTF. In DNA form, the CDR3 reads TGTGCCTCCATACTGAGTAGGGGACAGCGGAACTATGGCTACACCTTC. V usage is TRBV24-1 and J usage is TRBJ1-2, with 7 positions matching TRBD1. Germline values: CDR1 KGHDR, CDR2 SFDVKD. The CDR3 extends over 16 amino acids. V dropped 12 bases and J dropped 2; count of bases not matched to a gene: 17.

Details on this clonotype: Germline and junction disagree at one end, which may indicate a read error. The chain recombines TRBV6-4 with TRBJ1-5; D is uncertain. Germline V gene data show CDR1 as MRHNA and CDR2 as SNTAGT. The CDR3 extends over 15 amino acids. For the CDR3, the DNA is TGTGCCAGCAGAGACTCCTGGTTAGTAAACCAGCCCCAGCATTTT. Its protein product is CASRDSWLVNQPQHF.

Many counts were recorded for this clonotype. The chain uses TRBV15 and TRBJ2-1; D is ambiguous. The V gene lost 8 bases and the J gene lost 0 bases, with 5 bases spanning the gap. CDR3 length: 12 amino acids. CDR1 and CDR2 (germline): LNHNV, YYDKDF (reference sequence). The CDR3 DNA is TGTGCCACCGGTATCTCCTACAATGAGCAGTTCTTC. Its protein product is CATGISYNEQFF.

In this sample, this clonotype turned up once. V usage is TRBV7-2 and J usage is TRBJ1-5; D unresolved. Germline-derived CDR1 and CDR2 are SGHTA and FQGNSA. Trimming removed 1 base from V and 7 bases from J, with 8 bases in between. The CDR3 spans 13 residues. This CDR3 is CASSLVGSQPQHF. The CDR3 nucleotides are TGTGCCAGCAGCTTAGTGGGGAGCCAGCCCCAGCATTTT.

The chain is built from TRBV4-2 and TRBJ2-1; 10 nucleotides match TRBD2. The germline gives CDR1 LGHNA, CDR2 YNFKEQ. The CDR3 extends over 18 amino acids. Germline trimming cut 2 bases from V and 1 base from J; bases unmatched to any gene: 8. For the CDR3, the DNA is TGTGCCAGCAGCCAAATCCAAGTAGCGGGGGGTTCCTACAATGAGCAGTTCTTC. This gives the protein CASSQIQVAGGSYNEQFF.

The chain employs TRBV19 and TRBJ2-1; no clear D gene. V gave up 4 bases and J gave up 4 bases, with 8 bases separating them. Germline-derived CDR1 and CDR2 are LNHDA and SQIVND (reference sequence). The CDR3 has 13 amino acids. Written as DNA, the CDR3 is TGTGCCAGTAGTAGGATAGGATACAATGAGCAGTTCTTC. This translates into CASSRIGYNEQFF.

The count of this clonotype is one. A read error may explain this, as a much larger clone is one base away. The rearrangement joins TRBV3-1 to TRBJ2-7; no firm D call. This CDR3 region has 15 residues. With 4 bases removed from V and 6 bases from J, the gap between germline ends came to 19 bases. CDR1 and CDR2 from the germline V gene are LGHDT and YNNKEL (reference sequence). CDR3 coding DNA: TGTGCCAGCAGCCTGAGCCCAAGATCCGACTGCGAGCAGTACTTC. It specifies CASSLSPRSDCEQYF.

This clonotype was detected many times. The chain combines TRBV7-8 with TRBJ1-4; D is uncertain. V lost 2 bases to trimming and J lost 5 bases, with 15 bases between them. CDR1 is SGHVS and CDR2 is FQNEAQ in the germline V gene. The CDR3 covers 16 residues. This chain's CDR3 is CASSLRKEADNEKLFF. CDR3 DNA: TGTGCCAGCAGCTTACGAAAGGAGGCAGACAATGAAAAACTGTTTTTT.

This clonotype was found many times. The V gene is TRBV2, the J gene TRBJ2-7; 7 positions match TRBD2. V trimming: 4 bases; J trimming: 4 bases; junction bases outside the gene matches: 13. CDR1 and CDR2 from the germline V gene are SNHLY and FYNNEI. This CDR3 contains 16 residues. The CDR3 protein is CASSAGGGAGSYEQYF. The DNA for the CDR3 is TGTGCCAGCAGTGCCGGCGGGGGAGCGGGGTCGTACGAGCAGTACTTC.

This clonotype occurred a few times. The V gene is TRBV9, the J gene TRBJ1-1; the D is unclear. CDR1 and CDR2 from the germline V gene are SGDLS and YYNGEE. V was clipped by 0 bases and J by 3 bases, with 6 bases between them. The CDR3 has 13 amino acids. The CDR3 is CASSVALYTEAFF. The CDR3 coding sequence is TGTGCCAGCAGCGTAGCGCTCTACACTGAAGCTTTCTTT.

This clonotype has a count of ten or more. The chain links TRBV4-2 to TRBJ2-7; 11 nucleotides match TRBD1. The CDR3 is 16 residues long. The ends lost 4 bases at V and 5 bases at J; junction bases unmatched: 10. Germline-derived CDR1 and CDR2 are LGHNA and YNFKEQ. The CDR3 spells CASSPSGTGGRDEQYF. In DNA form, the CDR3 reads TGTGCCAGCAGCCCTTCCGGGACAGGGGGACGGGACGAGCAGTACTTC.

The V gene is TRBV20-1, the J gene TRBJ2-5; 9 nucleotides align to TRBD1. The CDR3 has 14 residues. V lost 0 bases, J lost 4 bases, and 3 bases stayed unmatched. Per germline, CDR1 DFQATT and CDR2 SNEGSKA (reference sequence). The CDR3 region has the DNA TGCAGTGCTAGAGATGGACAGGGGATAGAGACCCAGTACTTC. Residues: CSARDGQGIETQYF.

On this clonotype: A much larger clone differs from this one at a single base, so this may be a read error. The J gene is TRBJ2-1, the V gene TRBV7-3; tentatively, D is TRBD1 (5 bases). Trimming shortened V by 5 bases and J by 10 bases, and 12 bases separated the two germline ends. CDR1 SGHTA and CDR2 FQGTGA come from the germline V gene. This CDR3 comprises 12 residues. CDR3 sequence (DNA): TGTGCCAGCAGCACCCAGGGCCAAGAGCAGTTCTTC. Its protein product is CASSTQGQEQFF.

In the case of this clonotype: The conserved final phenylalanine or tryptophan is absent from the CDR3, which likely points to a read error. This sequence joins TRBV5-1 and TRBJ2-2; 11 nucleotides align to TRBD1. The ends lost 4 bases at V and 6 bases at J; junction bases unmatched: 11. This CDR3 spans 17 amino acids. Germline CDR1 and CDR2: SGHRS and YFSETQ. The CDR3 DNA sequence: TGCGCCAGCAGCCTGAGGGAACCGGGACAGGGGGCCGGGGAGCTGTTTTTG. Translation: CASSLREPGQGAGELFL.

This clonotype was picked up many times. The chain couples TRBV5-1 to TRBJ2-5, with D hard to call. The CDR3 contains 12 residues. Trimming took 4 bases from V and 5 from J, leaving 9 bases between them. Per germline, CDR1 SGHRS and CDR2 YFSETQ. Here the CDR3 DNA reads TGCGCCAGCAGCCGGACGCGGGAGACCCAGTACTTC. Protein product: CASSRTRETQYF.

This clonotype was picked up a small number of times. V and J are TRBV3-1 and TRBJ1-1; the D is unclear. The V gene's germline CDR1 is LGHDT and CDR2 YNNKEL (reference sequence). The CDR3 is made up of 14 amino acids. With 0 bases removed from V and 1 base from J, the gap between germline ends came to 6 bases. CDR3 sequence: CASSQEQANTEAFF. Written as DNA, the CDR3 is TGTGCCAGCAGCCAAGAGCAGGCGAACACTGAAGCTTTCTTT.

In its sample, this clonotype was seen many times. This chain connects TRBV2 to TRBJ2-2; 7 positions match TRBD1. V was clipped by 1 base and J by 6 bases; unmatched bases: 5. The CDR3 extends over 15 amino acids. Looked up from germline, CDR1 is SNHLY and CDR2 is FYNNEI. The CDR3 loop is CASSEDGRGSGELFF. CDR3 nucleotides: TGTGCCAGCAGTGAAGATGGCAGGGGGTCCGGGGAGCTGTTTTTT.

This clonotype was detected many times. The genes are TRBV12-3 or TRBV12-4 and TRBJ1-1, with D perhaps matching TRBD1 (6 bases). V gave up 2 bases and J gave up 1 base, with 11 bases separating them. The CDR3 contains 15 residues. In DNA form, the CDR3 reads TGTGCCAGCAGTTTAACAGGGCAGGGGAACACTGAAGCTTTCTTT. Translating gives CASSLTGQGNTEAFF.

This clonotype was seen repeatedly, ten times or more. The CDR3 DNA follows: TGTGCCAGCATGGGGGGAAACACCATATATTTT. Translated, it gives CASMGGNTIYF. The chain combines TRBV12-3 or TRBV12-4 with TRBJ1-3; no clear D. The CDR3 is 11 amino acids. V was trimmed by 7 bases and J by 4 bases, leaving 5 bases between them.

The table lists this clonotype with a few counts. The chain recombines TRBV27 with TRBJ2-7; TRBD2 might be the D (7 bases). CDR3 length equals 17 residues. Trimming shortened V by 0 bases and J by 2 bases, and 17 bases separated the two germline ends. In germline, CDR1 is MNHEY, CDR2 SMNVEV (reference sequence). The CDR3 is CASSLSRGGTRPYEQYF. DNA of the CDR3: TGTGCCAGCAGTTTATCGAGGGGGGGCACTCGACCCTACGAGCAGTACTTC.

The chain carries TRBV29-1 and TRBJ1-5; D is unresolved. Germline lookup yields CDR1 SQVTM and CDR2 ANQGSEA. V was pared by 0 bases and J by 0 bases, with 6 bases between. This CDR3 is 14 amino acids long. DNA for the CDR3: TGCAGCGTTGAAGATCGGAATAGCAATCAGCCCCAGCATTTT. Translating it yields CSVEDRNSNQPQHF.